This T cell receptor beta chain was observed in a study of monozygotic twins with inflammatory bowel disease. Study outcomes and limitations: Immunosuppressive treatment differences may have increased patient repertoire variability.

Researchers isolated total RNA from whole blood without sorting T cells. Of note for this clonotype: The antigen is undetermined.

TCRdb re-called the 5' RACE reads and shows each CDR3 protein once, DNA omitted. The sample shows roughly 100,000 distinct CDR3 sequences, and 1.9% sits with its ten largest clones. The length of the CDR3 is 17 residues. The germline gives CDR1 LGHDT, CDR2 YNNKEL (reference sequence). The V gene is TRBV3-1, the J gene TRBJ2-7; TCRdb proposes TRBD1, but this gene call is untestable without DNA. The origin of this receptor is a human donor with ulcerative colitis or Crohn's disease, or a healthy co-twin of an affected twin (not recorded which). The specimen was blood. The CDR3: CASSQDPRSLMPWEQYF.